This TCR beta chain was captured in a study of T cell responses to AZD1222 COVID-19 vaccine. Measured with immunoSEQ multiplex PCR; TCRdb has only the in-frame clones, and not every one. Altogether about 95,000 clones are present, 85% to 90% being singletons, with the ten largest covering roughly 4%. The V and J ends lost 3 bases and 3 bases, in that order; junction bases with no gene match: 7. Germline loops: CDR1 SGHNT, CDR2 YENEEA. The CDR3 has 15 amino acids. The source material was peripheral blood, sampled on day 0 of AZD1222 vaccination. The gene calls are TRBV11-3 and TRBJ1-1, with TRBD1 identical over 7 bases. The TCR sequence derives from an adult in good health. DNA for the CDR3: TGTGCCAGCAGCTTTACCGGGACAGCGGACACTGAAGCTTTCTTT. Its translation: CASSFTGTADTEAFF.